This TCR beta chain is from a study of CD8+ T cells in alopecia areata. The CDR3 spans 14 residues. V lost 2 bases and J lost 9; bases outside the gene matches: 7. Germline-derived CDR1 and CDR2 are MNHEY and SMNVEV (reference sequence). RNA extraction was followed by reverse transcription into cDNA, which acted as the sequencing template. Data came from immunoSEQ multiplex PCR; TCRdb stores just in-frame clones and leaves some out. This sample has tens of thousands of clones, with approximately 58% found just once. This rearrangement joins TRBV27 to TRBJ1-5; 7 bases fit TRBD1. The source was CD8+ T cells sorted from blood, collected at week 0. The origin of this receptor is a human donor with alopecia areata. CDR3 in amino acids: CASSLLAGGRPQHF. The CDR3 bases are TGTGCCAGCAGTTTACTTGCAGGGGGGAGGCCCCAGCATTTT.